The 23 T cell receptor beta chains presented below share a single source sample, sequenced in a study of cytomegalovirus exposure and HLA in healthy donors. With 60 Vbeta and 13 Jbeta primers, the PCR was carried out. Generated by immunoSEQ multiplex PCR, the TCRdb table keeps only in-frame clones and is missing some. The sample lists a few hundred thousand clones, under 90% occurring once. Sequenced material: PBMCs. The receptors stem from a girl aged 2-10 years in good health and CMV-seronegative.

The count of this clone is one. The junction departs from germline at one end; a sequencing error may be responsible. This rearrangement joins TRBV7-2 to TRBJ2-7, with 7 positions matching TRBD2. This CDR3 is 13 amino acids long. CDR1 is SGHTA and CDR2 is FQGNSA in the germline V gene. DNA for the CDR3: TGTGCCAGCAGCTTACCCTTCCGGCGGGGGTGGGACTTC. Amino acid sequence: CASSLPFRRGWDF. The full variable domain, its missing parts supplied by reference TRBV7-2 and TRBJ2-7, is GAGVSQSPSNKVTEKGKDVELRCDPISGHTALYWYRQSLGQGLEFLIYFQGNSAPDKSGLPSDRFSAERTGGSVSTLTIQRTQQEDSAVYLCASSLPFRRGWDFGPGTRLTVT.

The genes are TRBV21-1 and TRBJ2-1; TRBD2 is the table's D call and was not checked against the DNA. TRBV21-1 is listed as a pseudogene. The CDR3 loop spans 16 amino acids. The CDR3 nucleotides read TGTGCCAGCAGCCGGGGCGGGACTAACTCCTACAATGAGCAGTTCTTC. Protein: CASSRGGTNSYNEQFF.

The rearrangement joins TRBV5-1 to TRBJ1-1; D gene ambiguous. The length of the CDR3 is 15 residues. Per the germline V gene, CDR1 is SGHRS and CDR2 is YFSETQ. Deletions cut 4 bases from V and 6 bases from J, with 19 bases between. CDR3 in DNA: TGCGCCAGCAGCGAAGACCAGCACGGAGCCCCTGAAGCTTTCTTT. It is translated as CASSEDQHGAPEAFF. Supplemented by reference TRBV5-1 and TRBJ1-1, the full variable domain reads KAGVTQTPRYLIKTRGQQVTLSCSPISGHRSVSWYQQTPGQGLQFLFEYFSETQRNKGNFPGRFSGRQFSNSRSEMNVSTLELGDSALYLCASSEDQHGAPEAFFGQGTRLTVV.

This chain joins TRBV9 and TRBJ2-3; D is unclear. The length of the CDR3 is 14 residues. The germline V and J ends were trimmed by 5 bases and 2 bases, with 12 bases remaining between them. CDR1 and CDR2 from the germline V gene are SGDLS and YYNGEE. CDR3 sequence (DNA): TGTGCCAGCAGTCGTGGCAGGATCACAGATACGCAGTATTTT. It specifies CASSRGRITDTQYF.

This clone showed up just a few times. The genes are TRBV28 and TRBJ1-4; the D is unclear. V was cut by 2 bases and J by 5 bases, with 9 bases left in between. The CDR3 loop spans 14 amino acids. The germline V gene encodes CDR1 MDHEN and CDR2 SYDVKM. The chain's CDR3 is CASSLVALNEKLFF. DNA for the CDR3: TGTGCCAGCAGTTTAGTAGCCTTAAATGAAAAACTGTTTTTT.

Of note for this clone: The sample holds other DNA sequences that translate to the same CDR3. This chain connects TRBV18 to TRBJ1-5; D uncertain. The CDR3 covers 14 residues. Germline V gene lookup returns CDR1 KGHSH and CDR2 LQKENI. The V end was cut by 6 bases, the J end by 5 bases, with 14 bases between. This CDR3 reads CASSAGGLDQPQHF. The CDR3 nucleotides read TGTGCCAGCTCCGCGGGCGGACTCGATCAGCCCCAGCATTTT. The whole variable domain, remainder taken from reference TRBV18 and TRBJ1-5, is NAGVMQNPRHLVRRRGQEARLRCSPMKGHSHVYWYRQLPEEGLKFMVYLQKENIIDESGMPKERFSAEFPKEGPSILRIQQVVRGDSAAYFCASSAGGLDQPQHFGDGTRLSIL.

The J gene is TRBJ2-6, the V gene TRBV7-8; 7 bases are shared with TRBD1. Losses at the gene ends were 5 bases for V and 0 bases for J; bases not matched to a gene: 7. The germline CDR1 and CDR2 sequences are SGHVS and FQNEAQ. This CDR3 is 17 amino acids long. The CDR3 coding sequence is TGTGCCAGCAGCCCAACAGGGGTTCTCTCTGGGGCCAACGTCCTGACTTTC. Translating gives CASSPTGVLSGANVLTF.

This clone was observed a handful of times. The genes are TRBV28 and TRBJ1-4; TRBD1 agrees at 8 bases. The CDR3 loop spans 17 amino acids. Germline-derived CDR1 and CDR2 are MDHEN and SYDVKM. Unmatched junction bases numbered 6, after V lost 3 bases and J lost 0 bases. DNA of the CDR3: TGTGCCAGCAGTTTGGGACAGGCACTTTCAACTAATGAAAAACTGTTTTTT. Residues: CASSLGQALSTNEKLFF. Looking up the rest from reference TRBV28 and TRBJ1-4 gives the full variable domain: DVKVTQSSRYLVKRTGEKVFLECVQDMDHENMFWYRQDPGLGLRLIYFSYDVKMKEKGDIPEGYSVSREKKERFSLILESASTNQTSMYLCASSLGQALSTNEKLFFGSGTQLSVL.

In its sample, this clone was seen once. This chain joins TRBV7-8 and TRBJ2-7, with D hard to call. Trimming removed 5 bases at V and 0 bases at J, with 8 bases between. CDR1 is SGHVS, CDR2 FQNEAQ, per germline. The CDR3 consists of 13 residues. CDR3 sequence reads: CASSEWSSYEQYF. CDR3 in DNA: TGTGCCAGCAGCGAGTGGAGCTCCTACGAGCAGTACTTC.

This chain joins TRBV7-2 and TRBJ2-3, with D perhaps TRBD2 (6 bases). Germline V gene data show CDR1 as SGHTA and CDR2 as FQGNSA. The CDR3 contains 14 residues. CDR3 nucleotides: TGTGCGGCGGGGAGGAGGGAGTCTTCAGATACGCAGTATTTT. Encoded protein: CAAGRRESSDTQYF.

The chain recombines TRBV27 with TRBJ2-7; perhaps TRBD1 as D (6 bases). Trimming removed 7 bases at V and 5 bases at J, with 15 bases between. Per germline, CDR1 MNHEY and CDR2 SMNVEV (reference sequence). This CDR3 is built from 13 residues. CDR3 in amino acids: CASTPRPGDEQYF. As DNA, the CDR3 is TGTGCCAGCACTCCGAGACCAGGGGACGAGCAGTACTTC.

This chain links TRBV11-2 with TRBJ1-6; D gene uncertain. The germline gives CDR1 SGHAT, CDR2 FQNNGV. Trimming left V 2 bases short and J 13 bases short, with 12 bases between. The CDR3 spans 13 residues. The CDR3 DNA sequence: TGTGCCAGCAGCTTACGGGCGAGGACTCCCCTCCACTTT. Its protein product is CASSLRARTPLHF. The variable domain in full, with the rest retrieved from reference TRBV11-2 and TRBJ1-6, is EAGVAQSPRYKIIEKRQSVAFWCNPISGHATLYWYQQILGQGPKLLIQFQNNGVVDDSQLPKDRFSAERLKGVDSTLKIQPAKLEDSAVYLCASSLRARTPLHFGNGTRLTVT.

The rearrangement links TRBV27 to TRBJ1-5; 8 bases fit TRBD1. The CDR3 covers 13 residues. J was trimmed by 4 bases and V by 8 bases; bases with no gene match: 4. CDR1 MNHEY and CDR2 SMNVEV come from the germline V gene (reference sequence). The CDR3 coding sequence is TGTGCCAGCGCCGGGACAGGTAATCAGCCCCAGCATTTT. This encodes CASAGTGNQPQHF.

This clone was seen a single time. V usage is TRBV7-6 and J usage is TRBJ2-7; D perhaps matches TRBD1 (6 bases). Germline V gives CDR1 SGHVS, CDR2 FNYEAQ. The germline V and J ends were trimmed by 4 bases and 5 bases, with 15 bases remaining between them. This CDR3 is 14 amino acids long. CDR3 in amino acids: CASSSTPRGNEQYF. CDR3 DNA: TGTGCCAGCAGCTCAACCCCGAGGGGGAACGAGCAGTACTTC.

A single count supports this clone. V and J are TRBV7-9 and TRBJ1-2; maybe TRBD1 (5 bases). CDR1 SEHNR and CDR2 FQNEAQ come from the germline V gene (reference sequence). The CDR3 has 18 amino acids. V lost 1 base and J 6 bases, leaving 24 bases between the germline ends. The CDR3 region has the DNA TGTGCCAGCAGCTTAGAGGGTGACGGTCGGGGGGATGAAAATGGCTACACCTTC. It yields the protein CASSLEGDGRGDENGYTF. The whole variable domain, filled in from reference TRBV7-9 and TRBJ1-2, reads DTGVSQNPRHKITKRGQNVTFRCDPISEHNRLYWYRQTLGQGPEFLTYFQNEAQLEKSRLLSDRFSAERPKGSFSTLEIQRTEQGDSAMYLCASSLEGDGRGDENGYTFGSGTRLTVV.

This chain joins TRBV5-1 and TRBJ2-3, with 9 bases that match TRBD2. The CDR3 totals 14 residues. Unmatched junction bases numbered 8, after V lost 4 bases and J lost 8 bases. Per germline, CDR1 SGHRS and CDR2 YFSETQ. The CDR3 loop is CASSRSSGALTQYF. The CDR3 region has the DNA TGCGCCAGCAGCAGGTCTAGCGGGGCCCTTACGCAGTATTTT.

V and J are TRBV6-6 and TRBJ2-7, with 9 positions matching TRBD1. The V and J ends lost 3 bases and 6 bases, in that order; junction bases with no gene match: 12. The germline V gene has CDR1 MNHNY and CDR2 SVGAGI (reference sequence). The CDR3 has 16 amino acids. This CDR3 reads CASSYPGTGPYFEQYF. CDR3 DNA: TGTGCCAGCAGTTATCCCGGGACAGGGCCTTATTTCGAGCAGTACTTC.

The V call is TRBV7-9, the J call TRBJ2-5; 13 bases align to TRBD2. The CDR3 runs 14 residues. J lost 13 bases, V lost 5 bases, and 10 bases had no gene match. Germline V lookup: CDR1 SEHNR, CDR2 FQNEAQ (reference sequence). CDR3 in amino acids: CASSGRLAGGSPYF. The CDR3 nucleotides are TGTGCCAGCAGCGGGCGACTAGCGGGAGGTTCCCCGTACTTC. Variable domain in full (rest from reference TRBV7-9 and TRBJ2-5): DTGVSQNPRHKITKRGQNVTFRCDPISEHNRLYWYRQTLGQGPEFLTYFQNEAQLEKSRLLSDRFSAERPKGSFSTLEIQRTEQGDSAMYLCASSGRLAGGSPYFGPGTRLLVL.

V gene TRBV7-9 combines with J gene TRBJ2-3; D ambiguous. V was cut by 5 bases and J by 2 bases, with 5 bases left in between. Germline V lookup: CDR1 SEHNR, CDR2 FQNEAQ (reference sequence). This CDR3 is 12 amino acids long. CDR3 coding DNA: TGTGCCAGCAGCGAGATCACAGATACGCAGTATTTT. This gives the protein CASSEITDTQYF.

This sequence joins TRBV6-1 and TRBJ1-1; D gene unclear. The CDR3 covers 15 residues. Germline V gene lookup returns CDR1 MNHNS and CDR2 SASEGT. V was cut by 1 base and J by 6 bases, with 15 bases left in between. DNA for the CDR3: TGTGCCAGCAGTGAAGAAAGGAGGAGGCTCGCTGAAGCTTTCTTT. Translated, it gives CASSEERRRLAEAFF.

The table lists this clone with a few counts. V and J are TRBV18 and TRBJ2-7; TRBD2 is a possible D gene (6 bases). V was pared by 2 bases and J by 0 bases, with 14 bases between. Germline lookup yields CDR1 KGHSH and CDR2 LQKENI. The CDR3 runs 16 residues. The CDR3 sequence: CASSPIGGEVSYEQYF. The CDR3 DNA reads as TGTGCCAGCTCACCAATCGGCGGGGAAGTCTCCTACGAGCAGTACTTC. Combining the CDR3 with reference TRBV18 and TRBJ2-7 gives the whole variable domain NAGVMQNPRHLVRRRGQEARLRCSPMKGHSHVYWYRQLPEEGLKFMVYLQKENIIDESGMPKERFSAEFPKEGPSILRIQQVVRGDSAAYFCASSPIGGEVSYEQYFGPGTRLTVT.

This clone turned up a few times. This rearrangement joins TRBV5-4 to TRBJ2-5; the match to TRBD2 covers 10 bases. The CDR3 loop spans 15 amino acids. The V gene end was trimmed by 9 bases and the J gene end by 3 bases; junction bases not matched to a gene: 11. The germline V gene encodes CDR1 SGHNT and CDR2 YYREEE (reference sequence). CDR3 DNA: TGTGCCACCACCCTCAGACTAGCGGGCGAAGAGACCCAGTACTTC. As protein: CATTLRLAGEETQYF.

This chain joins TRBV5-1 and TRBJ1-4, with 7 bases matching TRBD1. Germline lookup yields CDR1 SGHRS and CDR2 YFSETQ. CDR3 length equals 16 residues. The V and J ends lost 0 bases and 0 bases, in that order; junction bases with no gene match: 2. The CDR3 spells CASSLAGGTTNEKLFF. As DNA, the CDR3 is TGCGCCAGCAGCTTGGCAGGGGGGACAACTAATGAAAAACTGTTTTTT.